A selection of T cell receptor beta chains follows, all from one sample in a study of T cell changes during pregnancy in multiple sclerosis. The data were produced by immunoSEQ multiplex PCR, yet TCRdb's version contains in-frame clones alone and is incomplete. The table lists about 65,000 clones, over 80% of them singletons. Here the sequenced sample was CD8+ T cells from peripheral blood mononuclear cells, taken in the third trimester of pregnancy. The source is a female donor in good health, enrolled as a control in a pregnancy study. Each CDR3 is given with its conserved first and last residue. Fields, in order: J gene, V gene, D gene, CDR3 protein, CDR3 DNA. A D gene is named only where the DNA matches it firmly.

j_gene: TRBJ1-2; v_gene: TRBV2; d_gene: TRBD1; CDR3aa: CASIWDQETGGGYGYTF; CDR3nt: TGTGCCAGCATTTGGGACCAAGAGACAGGGGGTGGCTATGGCTACACCTTC
j_gene: TRBJ1-3; v_gene: TRBV27; d_gene: .; CDR3aa: CASRQAGESGNTIYF; CDR3nt: TGTGCCAGCAGGCAAGCAGGGGAGTCTGGAAACACCATATATTTT
j_gene: TRBJ1-1; v_gene: TRBV28; d_gene: .; CDR3aa: CASSLRGANTEAFF; CDR3nt: TGTGCCAGCAGTCTCAGGGGAGCAAACACTGAAGCTTTCTTT
j_gene: TRBJ1-2; v_gene: TRBV9; d_gene: TRBD1; CDR3aa: CASSEGQGAWGYTF; CDR3nt: TGTGCCAGCAGCGAGGGACAGGGGGCATGGGGCTACACCTTC
j_gene: TRBJ2-1; v_gene: TRBV11-3; d_gene: .; CDR3aa: CASSPMGGGKADEQFF; CDR3nt: TGTGCCAGCAGCCCCATGGGCGGGGGCAAGGCAGATGAGCAGTTCTTC
j_gene: TRBJ1-2; v_gene: TRBV6-4; d_gene: .; CDR3aa: CASTPLRVNYGYTF; CDR3nt: TGTGCCAGCACCCCCCTCAGGGTTAACTATGGCTACACCTTC
j_gene: TRBJ2-7; v_gene: TRBV13; d_gene: TRBD1; CDR3aa: CASSGLGTTGGNEQYF; CDR3nt: TGTGCCAGCAGCGGTTTGGGGACAACAGGGGGAAACGAGCAGTACTTC
j_gene: TRBJ1-1; v_gene: TRBV7-2; d_gene: .; CDR3aa: CASSPWGGLNTEAFF; CDR3nt: TGTGCCAGCAGCCCCTGGGGGGGTTTAAACACTGAAGCTTTCTTT
j_gene: TRBJ1-3; v_gene: TRBV9; d_gene: .; CDR3aa: CASSVDFWGASGNTIYF; CDR3nt: TGTGCCAGCAGCGTAGATTTTTGGGGCGCGTCGGGAAACACCATATATTTT
j_gene: TRBJ1-2; v_gene: TRBV19; d_gene: TRBD1; CDR3aa: CASIGPTGGNYGYTF; CDR3nt: TGTGCCAGTATCGGACCGACAGGGGGTAACTATGGCTACACCTTC
j_gene: TRBJ2-1; v_gene: TRBV7-6; d_gene: .; CDR3aa: CASSFEGYNEQFF; CDR3nt: TGTGCCAGCAGCTTCGAGGGCTACAATGAGCAGTTCTTC
j_gene: TRBJ2-1; v_gene: TRBV12-5; d_gene: .; CDR3aa: CASANNEGSDEQFF; CDR3nt: TGTGCTAGTGCAAATAACGAGGGCTCGGATGAGCAGTTCTTC
j_gene: TRBJ2-7; v_gene: TRBV9; d_gene: .; CDR3aa: CASSVGQGGPYEQYF; CDR3nt: TGTGCCAGCAGCGTAGGGCAGGGCGGTCCCTACGAGCAGTACTTC
j_gene: TRBJ2-2; v_gene: TRBV7-2; d_gene: .; CDR3aa: CASSRRGTGELFF; CDR3nt: TGTGCCAGCAGCCGTCGAGGTACCGGGGAGCTGTTTTTT
j_gene: TRBJ2-1; v_gene: TRBV11-2; d_gene: TRBD1; CDR3aa: CASSPQGSSYNEQFF; CDR3nt: TGTGCCAGCAGCCCACAGGGGAGCTCCTACAATGAGCAGTTCTTC
j_gene: TRBJ2-4; v_gene: TRBV7-9; d_gene: .; CDR3aa: CASSLAPPLAKNIQYF; CDR3nt: TGTGCCAGCAGCTTAGCTCCTCCCCTAGCCAAAAACATTCAGTACTTC
j_gene: TRBJ2-7; v_gene: TRBV4-3; d_gene: .; CDR3aa: CASSQGGAYEQYF; CDR3nt: TGCGCCAGCAGCCAAGGCGGCGCTTACGAGCAGTACTTC
j_gene: TRBJ1-1; v_gene: TRBV2; d_gene: TRBD1; CDR3aa: CASSEGQGAFTEAFF; CDR3nt: TGTGCCAGCAGTGAAGGACAGGGGGCTTTCACTGAAGCTTTCTTT
j_gene: TRBJ1-2; v_gene: TRBV29-1; d_gene: TRBD1; CDR3aa: CSVDTGTGGSNYGYTF; CDR3nt: TGCAGCGTTGATACCGGGACAGGGGGCAGTAACTATGGCTACACCTTC
j_gene: TRBJ2-2; v_gene: TRBV19; d_gene: .; CDR3aa: CASEGSGTGELFF; CDR3nt: TGTGCCAGCGAGGGAAGCGGCACCGGGGAGCTGTTTTTT
j_gene: TRBJ2-7; v_gene: TRBV7-2; d_gene: .; CDR3aa: CASSLGGPLESPDYEQYF; CDR3nt: TGTGCCAGCAGCCTCGGAGGTCCCCTGGAGAGCCCGGACTACGAGCAGTACTTC
j_gene: TRBJ1-4; v_gene: TRBV5-4; d_gene: .; CDR3aa: CASSASTGMGEKLFF; CDR3nt: TGTGCCAGCAGCGCCTCAACAGGGATGGGTGAAAAACTGTTTTTT
j_gene: TRBJ2-5; v_gene: TRBV25-1; d_gene: TRBD1; CDR3aa: CASSERTGGETQYF; CDR3nt: TGTGCCAGCAGTGAGCGGACAGGGGGCGAGACCCAGTACTTC
j_gene: TRBJ1-1; v_gene: TRBV5-1; d_gene: TRBD1; CDR3aa: CASSPYGQGTEAFF; CDR3nt: TGCGCCAGCAGCCCGTATGGACAGGGCACTGAAGCTTTCTTT
j_gene: TRBJ2-1; v_gene: TRBV9; d_gene: TRBD2; CDR3aa: CASSVPAGGPSEQFF; CDR3nt: TGTGCCAGCAGCGTCCCAGCGGGGGGGCCAAGTGAGCAGTTCTTC
j_gene: TRBJ2-7; v_gene: TRBV5-6; d_gene: TRBD1; CDR3aa: CASTFDRDLSYEQYF; CDR3nt: TGTGCCAGCACCTTTGACAGGGACCTGAGCTACGAGCAGTACTTC